A single T cell receptor beta chain is shown here with its context. This specimen belongs to a study of blood T cell repertoires in COVID-19. Study background: Donors in the United States, Italy and Spain gave samples during acute or convalescent COVID-19. The analysed material was cDNA or gDNA that came from T cells, B-cell-depleted T cells, or PBMCs.

Methods used by the authors: Reference gene primer amplification gave estimated nucleated cell counts. Measured with immunoSEQ multiplex PCR; TCRdb has only the in-frame clones, and not every one. The V and J calls and clone size come from that table; D and trimming were worked out from the DNA. The data show 90,000 to 120,000 clones, with 89% seen just once and roughly 4.9% held by the top ten. After removal of 5 bases from V and 8 bases from J, the junction contained 9 bases not matched to a gene. Germline V gene data show CDR1 as MNHEY and CDR2 as SMNVEV (reference sequence). The CDR3 runs to 14 residues.

The sequenced sample consisted of peripheral blood. The gene calls are TRBV27 and TRBJ1-2, with 9 bases that match TRBD1. The sequence came from a man between 40 and 49 years old with active or convalescent COVID-19. The CDR3 is CASSPVGQGRGYTF. The CDR3 region has the DNA TGTGCCAGCAGTCCTGTGGGACAGGGTCGGGGCTACACCTTC.